A single sample gave rise to the 26 T cell receptor beta chains below, sequenced in a study of cytomegalovirus exposure and HLA in healthy donors. In the PCR, 60 Vbeta and 13 Jbeta primers were used. The data were produced by immunoSEQ multiplex PCR, yet TCRdb's version contains in-frame clones alone and is incomplete. This sample has 100,000 to 150,000 clones, with roughly three quarters found just once. The sample was PBMCs. These receptors all stem from a male donor in good health and CMV-seronegative.

The V gene is TRBV30, the J gene TRBJ2-1, with 7 nucleotides matching TRBD2. The CDR3 spans 15 residues. Germline V gives CDR1 GTSNPN, CDR2 SVGIG (reference sequence). Trimming cost V 1 base and J 3 bases; bases outside gene matches: 6. CDR3 bases: TGTGCCTGGAGTGGTAACGGGGGGATCTACAATGAGCAGTTCTTC. It translates to CAWSGNGGIYNEQFF.

The chain has TRBV9 and TRBJ2-3; 9 positions agree with TRBD2. With 3 bases clipped from V and 3 bases from J, the junction kept 2 bases outside the gene matches. Germline V lookup: CDR1 SGDLS, CDR2 YYNGEE. This CDR3 region has 14 residues. The CDR3 DNA is TGTGCCAGCAGCGCAGCGGGGGGAACAGATACGCAGTATTTT. Translating it yields CASSAAGGTDTQYF.

In this sample, this clone turned up a few times. The J gene is TRBJ1-6, the V gene TRBV5-1, with TRBD1 as a possible D gene (6 bases). This CDR3 spans 18 amino acids. The germline V gene has CDR1 SGHRS and CDR2 YFSETQ. Trimming cost V 4 bases and J 7 bases, with 24 bases left between them. CDR3 bases: TGCGCCAGCAGCCAAGGGCAGGGGTCGACCTTAGGGAATTCACCCCTCCACTTT. It specifies CASSQGQGSTLGNSPLHF.

The rearrangement links TRBV11-3 to TRBJ2-7, with D perhaps TRBD1 (7 bases). Trimming took 5 bases from V and 5 from J, leaving 25 bases between them. Germline-derived CDR1 and CDR2 are SGHNT and YENEEA. The CDR3 runs to 17 residues. CDR3 bases: TGTGCCAGCAGCCCCACATTAAGCAGGGGGGCTAGGGACGAGCAGTACTTC. Translated: CASSPTLSRGARDEQYF.

This clone was counted once. The chain joins TRBV9 to TRBJ2-1, with TRBD2 as a possible D gene (6 bases). The CDR3 consists of 15 residues. Germline assignment: CDR1 SGDLS and CDR2 YYNGEE. Trimming cost V 0 bases and J 4 bases, with 11 bases left between them. The CDR3 region is CASSVAGSTYNEQFF. DNA of the CDR3: TGTGCCAGCAGCGTAGCCGGGAGCACTTACAATGAGCAGTTCTTC. The variable domain in full, completed from reference TRBV9 and TRBJ2-1, reads DSGVTQTPKHLITATGQRVTLRCSPRSGDLSVYWYQQSLDQGLQFLIQYYNGEERAKGNILERFSAQQFPDLHSELNLSSLELGDSALYFCASSVAGSTYNEQFFGPGTRLTVL.

The rearrangement uses TRBV11-1 and TRBJ1-1; 7 bases align to TRBD1. Germline CDR1 and CDR2: SGHAT and FQDESV (reference sequence). V trimming: 5 bases; J trimming: 1 base; junction bases outside the gene matches: 7. The CDR3 loop spans 15 amino acids. The CDR3 loop is CASSPRQGWNTEAFF. The CDR3 DNA reads as TGTGCCAGCAGCCCGAGACAGGGATGGAACACTGAAGCTTTCTTT.

This chain uses TRBV7-9 with TRBJ2-1, with D maybe TRBD2 (5 bases). Germline V gene lookup returns CDR1 SEHNR and CDR2 FQNEAQ (reference sequence). The germline V and J ends were trimmed by 0 bases and 4 bases, with 19 bases remaining between them. The CDR3 runs to 18 residues. The CDR3: CASSLAREGIGVYNEQFF. In DNA, the CDR3 is TGTGCCAGCAGCTTAGCCCGGGAAGGGATTGGGGTGTACAATGAGCAGTTCTTC.

The chain employs TRBV14 and TRBJ1-6; 8 bases are a match to TRBD1. Germline-derived CDR1 and CDR2 are SGHDN and FVKESK. The V segment lost 2 bases and the J segment 7 bases; nucleotides outside the gene matches: 4. The CDR3 covers 15 residues. CDR3 protein: CASSQPGQENSPLHF. For the CDR3, the DNA is TGTGCCAGCAGCCAACCGGGACAGGAGAATTCACCCCTCCACTTT.

DNA of the CDR3: TGTGCCAGTAGCCGAGACAGGCACTCTGGAAACACCATATATTTT. The encoded protein is CASSRDRHSGNTIYF. The J gene is TRBJ1-3, the V gene TRBV19, with D maybe TRBD1 (6 bases). The CDR3 is made up of 15 amino acids. Trimming left V 6 bases short and J 0 bases short, with 12 bases between. Germline V CDR1 and CDR2: LNHDA, SQIVND (reference sequence).

The CDR3 coding sequence is TGTGCCAGCAGTGCGGGGGTTTTCGACTCTGGAAACACCATATATTTT. Residues: CASSAGVFDSGNTIYF. The chain couples TRBV6-1 to TRBJ1-3, with D possibly being TRBD1 (5 bases). The germline V and J ends were trimmed by 4 bases and 0 bases, with 13 bases remaining between them. Germline V lookup: CDR1 MNHNS, CDR2 SASEGT. The CDR3 length is 16 residues.

This chain links TRBV7-9 with TRBJ1-5; 11 bases fit TRBD1. Germline CDR1 SEHNR, CDR2 FQNEAQ (reference sequence). The CDR3 consists of 18 residues. V trimming: 0 bases; J trimming: 1 base; junction bases outside the gene matches: 5. This CDR3 reads CASSLAGGTGGSNQPQHF. The CDR3 DNA reads TGTGCCAGCAGCTTAGCCGGCGGGACAGGGGGGAGCAATCAGCCCCAGCATTTT.

This chain connects TRBV7-9 to TRBJ2-5; D is ambiguous. CDR3 length equals 15 residues. Germline loops: CDR1 SEHNR, CDR2 FQNEAQ (reference sequence). The V gene lost 4 bases and the J gene lost 0 bases, with 12 bases spanning the gap. The CDR3: CASSSLNSNQETQYF. CDR3 DNA sequence: TGTGCCAGCAGCTCCCTCAACAGCAACCAAGAGACCCAGTACTTC.

This chain connects TRBV5-4 to TRBJ1-4, with TRBD1 as a possible D gene (6 bases). This CDR3 is 14 amino acids long. V was pared by 0 bases and J by 15 bases, with 18 bases between. Germline CDR1 reads SGHNT; CDR2 reads YYREEE (reference sequence). The CDR3 spells CASSLAPQGPKVFF. CDR3 coding DNA: TGTGCCAGCAGCTTGGCACCACAGGGACCCAAAGTGTTTTTT.

The chain uses TRBV6-6 and TRBJ1-5; 9 bases are a match to TRBD1. The J segment lost 4 bases and the V segment lost 7 bases, leaving 11 bases of the junction unmatched. Germline loops: CDR1 MNHNY, CDR2 SVGAGI (reference sequence). The CDR3 extends over 16 amino acids. CDR3 coding DNA: TGTGCCAGCACCTTAGGGGGACAGGGAATTAATCAGCCCCAGCATTTT. This codes for CASTLGGQGINQPQHF.

The chain employs TRBV5-4 and TRBJ2-1, with D possibly TRBD2 on 5 matching bases. CDR3 size: 15 residues. Germline-derived CDR1 and CDR2 are SGHNT and YYREEE (reference sequence). The V gene lost 5 bases and the J gene lost 8 bases, with 20 bases spanning the gap. The CDR3 DNA is TGTGCCAGCAGTCGGCAGCTAGCTTATGGGGATGAGCAGTTCTTC. Its protein is CASSRQLAYGDEQFF.

This chain links TRBV4-3 with TRBJ1-2, with unresolved D. CDR1 and CDR2 (germline): LGHNA, YSLEER. V shed 2 bases and J shed 2 bases, with 9 bases lying between them. The CDR3 contains 14 residues. The CDR3 DNA sequence: TGCGCCAGCAGCCAAAGACGGAGCAACTATGGCTACACCTTC. This gives the protein CASSQRRSNYGYTF.

This rearrangement joins TRBV5-1 to TRBJ2-3; a weak D match, TRBD1 (6 bases). The V and J ends lost 0 bases and 1 base respectively, with 9 bases between them. The CDR3 sequence is 15 residues long. Germline V gene lookup returns CDR1 SGHRS and CDR2 YFSETQ. DNA for the CDR3: TGCGCCAGCAGCTTGGAGAGACAGGGCACAGATACGCAGTATTTT. Translated: CASSLERQGTDTQYF.

This rearrangement joins TRBV14 to TRBJ2-2, with 8 bases fitting TRBD1. This CDR3 spans 15 amino acids. Trimming at V came to 3 bases and at J to 6 bases, leaving 6 bases not matched to a gene. Germline CDR1 SGHDN, CDR2 FVKESK. The CDR3 DNA follows: TGTGCCAGCAGCCACCAGGGGGCGCGGGCCGGGGAGCTGTTTTTT. This codes for CASSHQGARAGELFF.

V gene TRBV18 combines with J gene TRBJ2-3; no clear D. Germline loops: CDR1 KGHSH, CDR2 LQKENI. With 6 bases removed from V and 0 bases from J, the gap between germline ends came to 10 bases. The CDR3 runs to 14 residues. The CDR3 sequence is CASSPSLSTDTQYF. In DNA form, the CDR3 reads TGTGCCAGCTCTCCCTCCCTCAGCACAGATACGCAGTATTTT.

This clone was observed a few times. The chain couples TRBV10-3 to TRBJ1-1; D gene unclear. The CDR3 loop spans 12 amino acids. Trimming stripped 3 bases from V and 4 bases from J, with 6 bases between. The germline CDR1 and CDR2 sequences are ENHRY and SYGVKD. The CDR3 nucleotides read TGTGCCATCAGTGACCCTACCACTGAAGCTTTCTTT. It encodes CAISDPTTEAFF.

The genes are TRBV4-3 and TRBJ2-7; D is uncertain. Trimming removed 0 bases from V and 0 bases from J, with 6 bases in between. The germline gives CDR1 LGHNA, CDR2 YSLEER. This CDR3 is built from 14 residues. In nucleotides, the CDR3 is TGCGCCAGCAGCCAAGAATCTTCCTCCTACGAGCAGTACTTC. Amino acids: CASSQESSSYEQYF.

This chain uses TRBV29-1 with TRBJ1-1; tentatively, D is TRBD1 (5 bases). The germline gives CDR1 SQVTM, CDR2 ANQGSEA. This CDR3 is built from 12 residues. V lost 4 bases to trimming and J lost 6 bases, with 12 bases between them. In nucleotides, the CDR3 is TGCAGCGTTGGACGGGGGTCCGCTGAAGCTTTCTTT. Translating it yields CSVGRGSAEAFF.

The chain has TRBV5-6 and TRBJ1-3; D is perhaps TRBD1 (5 bases). The V end was cut by 5 bases, the J end by 1 base, with 10 bases between. The CDR3 totals 14 residues. From germline, CDR1 is SGHDT and CDR2 YYEEEE. The CDR3 coding sequence is TGTGCCAGCAGTTGGGGGGAATCTGGAAACACCATATATTTT. Protein sequence: CASSWGESGNTIYF.

On this clone itself: Its ends do not fully match the called genes, so a read error is possible. V and J are TRBV7-7 and TRBJ2-5, with 10 bases identical to TRBD2. CDR3 length: 15 residues. CDR1 SSHAT and CDR2 FNYEAQ come from the germline V gene (reference sequence). The CDR3, as DNA: TGTGCTAGCAGCTTAACAGCGGGGGGGCAGGAGACCCAGTACTTC. It specifies CASSLTAGGQETQYF.

The chain has TRBV14 and TRBJ1-2; D is perhaps TRBD1 (5 bases). The germline gives CDR1 SGHDN, CDR2 FVKESK. The length of the CDR3 is 16 residues. V was clipped by 4 bases and J by 3 bases, with 18 bases between them. DNA of the CDR3: TGTGCCAGCAGCCCCGAGTGGGGCGGCTACTACTATGGCTACACCTTC. This codes for CASSPEWGGYYYGYTF. Full variable domain (rest looked up from reference TRBV14 and TRBJ1-2): EAGVTQFPSHSVIEKGQTVTLRCDPISGHDNLYWYRRVMGKEIKFLLHFVKESKQDESGMPNNRFLAERTGGTYSTLKVQPAELEDSGVYFCASSPEWGGYYYGYTFGSGTRLTVV.

This clone was detected once. The chain recombines TRBV5-1 with TRBJ2-7, with TRBD1 matching over 11 bases. The CDR3 loop spans 14 amino acids. CDR1 and CDR2 from the germline V gene are SGHRS and YFSETQ. The trim removed 4 bases at V and 0 bases at J, leaving 0 bases unmatched. The DNA for the CDR3 is TGCGCCAGCAGCGGGACAGGGGGCTCCTACGAGCAGTACTTC. It is translated as CASSGTGGSYEQYF. The full variable domain, in which reference TRBV5-1 and TRBJ2-7 provide the parts outside the CDR3, is KAGVTQTPRYLIKTRGQQVTLSCSPISGHRSVSWYQQTPGQGLQFLFEYFSETQRNKGNFPGRFSGRQFSNSRSEMNVSTLELGDSALYLCASSGTGGSYEQYFGPGTRLTVT.